This T cell receptor beta chain was identified in a study of blood T cell repertoires in COVID-19. Study context: Donors in the United States, Italy and Spain gave samples during acute or convalescent COVID-19. T cells, B-cell-depleted T cells, or PBMCs provided the cDNA or gDNA that served as material.

This CDR3 has 13 residues. Germline lookup yields CDR1 MDHEN and CDR2 SYDVKM. V shed 6 bases and J shed 3 bases, with 8 bases lying between them. In the study's own analysis: By means of reference gene primer amplification, nucleated cell counts were estimated. Method: immunoSEQ multiplex PCR; TCRdb's copy keeps in-frame clones and lacks some. V and J calls plus clone size are reproduced from that table; the DNA served to infer D and trimming. The sample has 150,000 to 200,000 clones; about 88% are singletons. The receptor was derived from a human donor in a cohort sampled during active COVID-19. The chain links TRBV28 to TRBJ2-2, with D perhaps TRBD2 (6 bases). The sequenced sample consisted of peripheral blood. Here the CDR3 reads CASSGGHTGELFF. The CDR3 DNA reads as TGTGCCAGCAGCGGGGGACACACCGGGGAGCTGTTTTTT. The whole variable domain, remainder taken from reference TRBV28 and TRBJ2-2, is DVKVTQSSRYLVKRTGEKVFLECVQDMDHENMFWYRQDPGLGLRLIYFSYDVKMKEKGDIPEGYSVSREKKERFSLILESASTNQTSMYLCASSGGHTGELFFGEGSRLTVL.